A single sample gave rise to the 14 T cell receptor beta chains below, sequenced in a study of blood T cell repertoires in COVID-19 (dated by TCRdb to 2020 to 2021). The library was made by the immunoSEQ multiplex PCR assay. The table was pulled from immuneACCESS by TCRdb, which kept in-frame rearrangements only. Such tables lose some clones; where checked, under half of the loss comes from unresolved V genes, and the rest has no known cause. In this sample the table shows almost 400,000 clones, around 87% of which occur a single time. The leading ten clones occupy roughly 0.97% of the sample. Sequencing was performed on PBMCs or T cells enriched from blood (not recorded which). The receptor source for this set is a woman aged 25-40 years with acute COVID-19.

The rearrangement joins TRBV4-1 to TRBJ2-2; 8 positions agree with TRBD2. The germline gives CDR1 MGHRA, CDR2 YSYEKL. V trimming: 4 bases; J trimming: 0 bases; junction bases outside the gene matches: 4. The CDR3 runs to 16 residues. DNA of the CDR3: TGCGCCAGCAGCCGCACTAGCGGATCGAACACCGGGGAGCTGTTTTTT. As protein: CASSRTSGSNTGELFF.

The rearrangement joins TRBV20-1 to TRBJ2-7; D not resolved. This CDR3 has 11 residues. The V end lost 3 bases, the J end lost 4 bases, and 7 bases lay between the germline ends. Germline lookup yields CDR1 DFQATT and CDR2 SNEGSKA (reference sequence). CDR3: CSASSGYEQYF. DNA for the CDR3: TGCAGTGCTAGTTCAGGTTACGAGCAGTACTTC.

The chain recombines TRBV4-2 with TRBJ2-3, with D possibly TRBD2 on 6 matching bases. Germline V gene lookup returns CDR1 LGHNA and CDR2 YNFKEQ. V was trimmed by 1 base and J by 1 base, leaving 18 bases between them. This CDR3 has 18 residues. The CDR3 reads CASSQVRGRGQGTDTQYF. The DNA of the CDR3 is TGTGCCAGCAGCCAAGTACGGGGGAGAGGGCAGGGCACAGATACGCAGTATTTT.

Here the CDR3 DNA reads TGCGCCAGCAGTCCCGGGGGGGCCTACGAGCAGTACTTC. Translation: CASSPGGAYEQYF. This chain joins TRBV4-1 and TRBJ2-7; 8 nucleotides agree with TRBD2. The junction had 3 bases not matched to a gene; V was cut back by 6 bases and J by 2 bases. The CDR3 is made up of 13 amino acids. CDR1 is MGHRA and CDR2 is YSYEKL in the germline V gene.

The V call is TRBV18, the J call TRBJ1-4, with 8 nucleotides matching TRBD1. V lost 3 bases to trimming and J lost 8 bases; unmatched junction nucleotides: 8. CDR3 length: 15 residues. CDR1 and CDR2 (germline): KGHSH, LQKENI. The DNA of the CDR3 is TGTGCCAGCTCACCGAAGGACAGGGTGGGGGAAAAACTGTTTTTT. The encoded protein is CASSPKDRVGEKLFF.

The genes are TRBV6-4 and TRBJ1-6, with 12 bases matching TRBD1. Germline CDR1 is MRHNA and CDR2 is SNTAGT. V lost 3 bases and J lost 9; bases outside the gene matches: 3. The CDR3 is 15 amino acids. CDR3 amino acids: CASSEGTGGFSPLHF. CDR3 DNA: TGTGCCAGCAGTGAAGGGACAGGGGGCTTTTCACCCCTCCACTTT.

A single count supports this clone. The CDR3 coding sequence is TGCAGCGTTGAAGAGGGACAGATCGGTGAGACCCAGTACTTC. This sequence encodes CSVEEGQIGETQYF. The rearrangement uses TRBV29-1 and TRBJ2-5; 7 positions agree with TRBD1. The CDR3 runs to 14 residues. CDR1 and CDR2 (germline): SQVTM, ANQGSEA. V trimming: 0 bases; J trimming: 5 bases; junction bases outside the gene matches: 6.

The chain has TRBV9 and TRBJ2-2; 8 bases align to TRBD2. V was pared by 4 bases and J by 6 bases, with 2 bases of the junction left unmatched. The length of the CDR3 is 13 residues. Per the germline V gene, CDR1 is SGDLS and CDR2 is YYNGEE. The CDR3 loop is CASSRGGAGELFF. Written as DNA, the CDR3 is TGTGCCAGCAGCCGGGGGGGAGCCGGGGAGCTGTTTTTT.

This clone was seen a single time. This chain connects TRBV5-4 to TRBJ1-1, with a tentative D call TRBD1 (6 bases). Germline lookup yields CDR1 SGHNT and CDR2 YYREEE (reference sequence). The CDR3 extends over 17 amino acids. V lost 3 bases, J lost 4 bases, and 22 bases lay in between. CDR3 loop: CASSSSTGTPRGTEAFF. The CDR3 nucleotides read TGTGCCAGCAGCTCCTCCACCGGGACACCCAGGGGCACTGAAGCTTTCTTT.

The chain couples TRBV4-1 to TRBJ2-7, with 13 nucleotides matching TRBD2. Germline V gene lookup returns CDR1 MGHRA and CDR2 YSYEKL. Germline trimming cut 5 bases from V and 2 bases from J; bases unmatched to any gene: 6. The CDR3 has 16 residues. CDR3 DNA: TGCGCCAGCAGCGAAGCTACTAGCGGGGGGGCCTACGAGCAGTACTTC. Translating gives CASSEATSGGAYEQYF.

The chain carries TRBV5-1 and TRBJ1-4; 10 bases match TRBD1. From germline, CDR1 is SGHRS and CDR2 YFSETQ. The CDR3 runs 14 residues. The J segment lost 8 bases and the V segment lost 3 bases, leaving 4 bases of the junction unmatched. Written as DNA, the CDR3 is TGCGCCAGCAGCTCCGGGACAGGGGTCGAAAAACTGTTTTTT. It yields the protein CASSSGTGVEKLFF.

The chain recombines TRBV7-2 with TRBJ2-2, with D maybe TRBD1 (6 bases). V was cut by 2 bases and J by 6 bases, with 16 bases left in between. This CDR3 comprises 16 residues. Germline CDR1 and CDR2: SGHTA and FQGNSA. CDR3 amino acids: CASSLPGHQGAGELFF. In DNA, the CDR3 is TGTGCCAGCAGCTTACCGGGACACCAAGGGGCCGGGGAGCTGTTTTTT.

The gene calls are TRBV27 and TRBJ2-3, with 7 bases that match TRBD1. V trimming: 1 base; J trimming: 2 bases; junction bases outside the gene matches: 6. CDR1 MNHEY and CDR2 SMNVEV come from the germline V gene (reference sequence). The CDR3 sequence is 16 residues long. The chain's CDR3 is CASSLLAGGTTDTQYF. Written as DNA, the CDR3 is TGTGCCAGCAGTTTATTGGCAGGGGGAACCACAGATACGCAGTATTTT.

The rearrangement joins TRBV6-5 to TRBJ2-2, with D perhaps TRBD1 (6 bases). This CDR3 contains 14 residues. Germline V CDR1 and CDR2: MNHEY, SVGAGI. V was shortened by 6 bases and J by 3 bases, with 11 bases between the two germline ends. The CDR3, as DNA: TGTGCCAGCAGCCAGACAGGATACACCGGGGAGCTGTTTTTT. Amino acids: CASSQTGYTGELFF.